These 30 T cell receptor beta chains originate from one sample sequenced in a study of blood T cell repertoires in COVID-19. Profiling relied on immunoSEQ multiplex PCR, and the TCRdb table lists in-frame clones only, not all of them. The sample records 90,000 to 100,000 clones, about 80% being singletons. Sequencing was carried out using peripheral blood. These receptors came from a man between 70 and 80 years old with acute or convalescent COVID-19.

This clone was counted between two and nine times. The DNA for the CDR3 is TGTGCCAGCAGAGAACAGGCACCGGATGGCTACACCTTC. Amino acids: CASREQAPDGYTF. The rearrangement joins TRBV12-3 or TRBV12-4 to TRBJ1-2, with D tentatively TRBD1 (5 bases). Trimming cost V 6 bases and J 6 bases, with 14 bases left between them. CDR3 length: 13 amino acids.

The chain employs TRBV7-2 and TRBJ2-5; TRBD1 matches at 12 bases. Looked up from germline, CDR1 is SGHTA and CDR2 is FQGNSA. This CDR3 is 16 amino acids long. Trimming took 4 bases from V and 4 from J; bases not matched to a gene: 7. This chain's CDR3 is CASSSPRDRGRETQYF. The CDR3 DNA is TGTGCCAGCAGCTCGCCCCGGGACAGGGGGCGAGAGACCCAGTACTTC.

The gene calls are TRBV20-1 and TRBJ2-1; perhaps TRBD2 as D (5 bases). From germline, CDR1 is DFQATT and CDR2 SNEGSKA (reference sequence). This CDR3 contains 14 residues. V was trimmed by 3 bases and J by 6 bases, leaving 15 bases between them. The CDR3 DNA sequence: TGCAGTGCTAGTTTGAGCGGAAAGACCAATGAGCAGTTCTTC. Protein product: CSASLSGKTNEQFF.

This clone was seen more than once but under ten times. The DNA for the CDR3 is TGTGCCAGCAGATCCAGCGGCGGCGAGCAGTACTTC. It encodes CASRSSGGEQYF. The rearrangement links TRBV12-3 or TRBV12-4 to TRBJ2-7, with D perhaps matching TRBD2 (5 bases). With 6 bases removed from V and 6 bases from J, the gap between germline ends came to 12 bases. The CDR3 has 12 amino acids.

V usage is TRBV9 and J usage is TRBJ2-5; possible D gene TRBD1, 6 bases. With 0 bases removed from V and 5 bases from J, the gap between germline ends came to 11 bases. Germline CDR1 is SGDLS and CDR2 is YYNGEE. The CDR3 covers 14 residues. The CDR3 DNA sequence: TGTGCCAGCAGCGTAGATGGTAGGGGGGAGACCCAGTACTTC. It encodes CASSVDGRGETQYF.

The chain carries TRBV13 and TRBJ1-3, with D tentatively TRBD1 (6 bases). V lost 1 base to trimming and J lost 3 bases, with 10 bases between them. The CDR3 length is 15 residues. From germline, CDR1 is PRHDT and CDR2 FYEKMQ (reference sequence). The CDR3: CASSLVQGYGNTIYF. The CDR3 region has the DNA TGTGCCAGCAGCTTAGTTCAGGGGTATGGAAACACCATATATTTT.

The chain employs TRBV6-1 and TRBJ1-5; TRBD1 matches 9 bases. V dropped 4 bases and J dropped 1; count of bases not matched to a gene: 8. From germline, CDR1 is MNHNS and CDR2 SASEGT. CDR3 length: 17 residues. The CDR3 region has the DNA TGTGCCAGCAGTGGACAGGGGGTTATCGGGAGCAATCAGCCCCAGCATTTT. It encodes CASSGQGVIGSNQPQHF.

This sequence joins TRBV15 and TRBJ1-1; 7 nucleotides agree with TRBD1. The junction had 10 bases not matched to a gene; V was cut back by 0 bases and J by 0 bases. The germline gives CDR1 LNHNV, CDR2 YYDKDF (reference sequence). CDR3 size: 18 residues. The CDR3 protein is CATSRDHGRGTLNTEAFF. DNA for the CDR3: TGTGCCACCAGCAGAGATCACGGCAGGGGGACCCTGAACACTGAAGCTTTCTTT.

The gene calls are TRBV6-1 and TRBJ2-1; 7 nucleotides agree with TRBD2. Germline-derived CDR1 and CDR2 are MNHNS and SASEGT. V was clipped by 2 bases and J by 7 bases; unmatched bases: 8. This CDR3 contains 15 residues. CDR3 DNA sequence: TGTGCCAGCAGTGAACAAGCGGGGTCCTGGAATGAGCAGTTCTTC. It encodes CASSEQAGSWNEQFF.

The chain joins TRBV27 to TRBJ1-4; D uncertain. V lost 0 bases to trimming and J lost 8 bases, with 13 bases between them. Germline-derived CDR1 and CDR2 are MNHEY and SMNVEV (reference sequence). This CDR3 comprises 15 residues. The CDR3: CASSLSWAVNEKLFF. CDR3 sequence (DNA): TGTGCCAGCAGTTTATCATGGGCCGTTAACGAAAAACTGTTTTTT.

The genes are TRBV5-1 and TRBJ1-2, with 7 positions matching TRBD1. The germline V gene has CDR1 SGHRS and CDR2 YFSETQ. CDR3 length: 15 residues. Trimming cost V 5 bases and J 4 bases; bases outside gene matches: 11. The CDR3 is CASRPGQGDGYGYTF. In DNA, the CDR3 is TGCGCCAGCAGGCCGGGGCAGGGGGATGGCTATGGCTACACCTTC.

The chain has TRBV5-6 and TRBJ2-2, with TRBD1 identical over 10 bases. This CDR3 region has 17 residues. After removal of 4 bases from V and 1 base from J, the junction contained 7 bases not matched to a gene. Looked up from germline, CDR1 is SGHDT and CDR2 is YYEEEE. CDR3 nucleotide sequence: TGTGCCAGCAGCCGGGGACAGGGGCGCAGGAACACCGGGGAGCTGTTTTTT. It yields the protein CASSRGQGRRNTGELFF.

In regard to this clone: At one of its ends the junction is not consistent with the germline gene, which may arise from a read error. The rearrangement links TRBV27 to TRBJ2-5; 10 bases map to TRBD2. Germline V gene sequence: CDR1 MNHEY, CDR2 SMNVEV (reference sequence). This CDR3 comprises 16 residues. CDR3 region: CASSFSSGRAKETLYF. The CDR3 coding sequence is TGTGCCAGCAGTTTTTCGAGCGGGAGGGCCAAAGAGACCCTGTACTTC.

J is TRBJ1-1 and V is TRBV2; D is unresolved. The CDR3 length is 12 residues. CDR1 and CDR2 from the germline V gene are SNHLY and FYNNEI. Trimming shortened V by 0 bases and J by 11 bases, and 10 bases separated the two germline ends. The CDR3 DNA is TGTGCCAGCAGTGAAGCTCGGGGTTCGGCTTTCTTT. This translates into CASSEARGSAFF. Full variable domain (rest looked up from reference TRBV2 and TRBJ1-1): EPEVTQTPSHQVTQMGQEVILRCVPISNHLYFYWYRQILGQKVEFLVSFYNNEISEKSEIFDDQFSVERPDGSNFTLKIRSTKLEDSAMYFCASSEARGSAFFGQGTRLTVV.

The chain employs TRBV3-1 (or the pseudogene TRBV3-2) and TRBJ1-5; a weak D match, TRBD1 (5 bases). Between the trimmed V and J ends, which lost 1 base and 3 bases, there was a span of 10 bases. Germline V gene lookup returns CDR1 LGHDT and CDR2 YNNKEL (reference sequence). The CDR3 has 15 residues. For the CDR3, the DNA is TGTGCCAGCAGCCAAGTCTGGGGGGTCAATCAGCCCCAGCATTTT. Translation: CASSQVWGVNQPQHF.

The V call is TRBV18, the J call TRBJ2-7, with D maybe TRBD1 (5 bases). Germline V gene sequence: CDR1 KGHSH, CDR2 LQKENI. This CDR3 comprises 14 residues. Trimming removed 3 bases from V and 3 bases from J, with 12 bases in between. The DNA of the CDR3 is TGTGCCAGCTCACCGCAGGGCTACTACTACGAGCAGTACTTC. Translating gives CASSPQGYYYEQYF.

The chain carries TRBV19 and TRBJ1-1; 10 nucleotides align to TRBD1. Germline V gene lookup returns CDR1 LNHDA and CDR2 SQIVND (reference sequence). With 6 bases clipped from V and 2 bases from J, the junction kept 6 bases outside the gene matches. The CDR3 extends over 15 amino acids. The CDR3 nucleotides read TGTGCCAGTAGCACCGGGACAGGGGAAAACACTGAAGCTTTCTTT. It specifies CASSTGTGENTEAFF. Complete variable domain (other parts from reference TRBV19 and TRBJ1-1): DGGITQSPKYLFRKEGQNVTLSCEQNLNHDAMYWYRQDPGQGLRLIYYSQIVNDFQKGDIAEGYSVSREKKESFPLTVTSAQKNPTAFYLCASSTGTGENTEAFFGQGTRLTVV.

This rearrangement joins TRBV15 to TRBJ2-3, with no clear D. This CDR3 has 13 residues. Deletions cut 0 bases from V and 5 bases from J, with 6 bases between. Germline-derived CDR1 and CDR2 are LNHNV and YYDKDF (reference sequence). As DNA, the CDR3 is TGTGCCACCAGCAGAGATCCACAAGATACGCAGTATTTT. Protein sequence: CATSRDPQDTQYF.

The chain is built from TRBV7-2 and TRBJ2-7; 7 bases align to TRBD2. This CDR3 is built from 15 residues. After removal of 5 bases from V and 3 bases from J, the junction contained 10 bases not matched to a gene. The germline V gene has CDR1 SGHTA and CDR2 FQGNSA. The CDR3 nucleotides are TGTGCCAGCAGCCCCCTAGCGGAGGTGAGCTACGAGCAGTACTTC. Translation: CASSPLAEVSYEQYF.

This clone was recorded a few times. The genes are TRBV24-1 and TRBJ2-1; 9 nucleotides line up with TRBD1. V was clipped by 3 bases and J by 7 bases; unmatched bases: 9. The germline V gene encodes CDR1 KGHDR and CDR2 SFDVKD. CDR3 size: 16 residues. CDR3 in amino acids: CATSDTRQGVDNEQFF. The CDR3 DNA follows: TGTGCCACCAGTGATACCCGACAGGGGGTGGATAATGAGCAGTTCTTC.

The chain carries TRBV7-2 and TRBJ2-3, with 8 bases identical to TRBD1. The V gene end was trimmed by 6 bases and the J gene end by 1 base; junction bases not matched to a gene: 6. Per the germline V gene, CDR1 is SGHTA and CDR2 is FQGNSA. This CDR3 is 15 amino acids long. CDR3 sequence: CASRNRGSRTDTQYF. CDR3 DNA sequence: TGTGCCAGCAGGAACAGGGGGTCCCGCACAGATACGCAGTATTTT.

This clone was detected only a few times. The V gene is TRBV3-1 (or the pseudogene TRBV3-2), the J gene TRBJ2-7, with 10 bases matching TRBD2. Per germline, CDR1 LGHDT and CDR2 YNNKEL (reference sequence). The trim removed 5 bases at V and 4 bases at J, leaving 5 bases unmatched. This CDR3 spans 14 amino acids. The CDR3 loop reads CASSFRLAGYEQYF. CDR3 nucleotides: TGTGCCAGCAGCTTCCGACTAGCGGGTTACGAGCAGTACTTC.

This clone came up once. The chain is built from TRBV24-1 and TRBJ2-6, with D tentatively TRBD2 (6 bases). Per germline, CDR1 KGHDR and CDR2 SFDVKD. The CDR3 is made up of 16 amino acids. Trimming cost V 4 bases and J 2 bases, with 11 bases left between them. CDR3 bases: TGTGCCACCAGTGACCGGAGGGTAGCTGGGGCCAACGTCCTGACTTTC. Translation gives CATSDRRVAGANVLTF.

In nucleotides, the CDR3 is TGTGCCAGCAGCATGGGACTAGCGGGAGCAGGCACAGATACGCAGTATTTT. It yields the protein CASSMGLAGAGTDTQYF. The chain is built from TRBV6-9 and TRBJ2-3, with 14 bases that match TRBD2. From germline, CDR1 is MNHGY and CDR2 SVAAGI. The CDR3 totals 17 residues. Losses at the gene ends were 6 bases for V and 1 base for J; bases not matched to a gene: 6.

The CDR3 loop reads CASSHRQGSHEQYF. Written as DNA, the CDR3 is TGTGCCAGCAGCCATAGACAGGGGAGCCACGAGCAGTACTTC. The rearrangement links TRBV3-1 (or the pseudogene TRBV3-2) to TRBJ2-7, with TRBD1 matching over 8 bases. Trimming took 3 bases from V and 5 from J; bases not matched to a gene: 6. Per germline, CDR1 LGHDT and CDR2 YNNKEL (reference sequence). The CDR3 extends over 14 amino acids.

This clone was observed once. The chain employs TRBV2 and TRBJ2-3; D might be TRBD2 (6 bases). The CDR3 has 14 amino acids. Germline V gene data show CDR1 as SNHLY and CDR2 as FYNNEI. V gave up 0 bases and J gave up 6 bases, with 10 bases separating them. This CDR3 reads CASSEALRGDTQYF. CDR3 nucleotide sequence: TGTGCCAGCAGTGAAGCGCTTCGGGGGGATACGCAGTATTTT. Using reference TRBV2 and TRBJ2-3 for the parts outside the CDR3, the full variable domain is EPEVTQTPSHQVTQMGQEVILRCVPISNHLYFYWYRQILGQKVEFLVSFYNNEISEKSEIFDDQFSVERPDGSNFTLKIRSTKLEDSAMYFCASSEALRGDTQYFGPGTRLTVL.

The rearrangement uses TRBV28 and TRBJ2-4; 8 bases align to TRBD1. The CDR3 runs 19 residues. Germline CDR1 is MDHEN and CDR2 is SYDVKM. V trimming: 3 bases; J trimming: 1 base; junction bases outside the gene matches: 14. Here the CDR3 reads CASSFSPGTGSRAKNIQYF. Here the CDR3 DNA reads TGTGCCAGCAGTTTCAGTCCCGGGACAGGCTCGCGTGCCAAAAACATTCAGTACTTC.

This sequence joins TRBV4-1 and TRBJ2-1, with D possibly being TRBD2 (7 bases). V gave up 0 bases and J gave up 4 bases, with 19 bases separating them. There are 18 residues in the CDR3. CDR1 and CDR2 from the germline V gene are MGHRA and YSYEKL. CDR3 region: CASSQDVDRGAQYNEQFF. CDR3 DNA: TGCGCCAGCAGCCAAGATGTGGACCGGGGGGCGCAATACAATGAGCAGTTCTTC.

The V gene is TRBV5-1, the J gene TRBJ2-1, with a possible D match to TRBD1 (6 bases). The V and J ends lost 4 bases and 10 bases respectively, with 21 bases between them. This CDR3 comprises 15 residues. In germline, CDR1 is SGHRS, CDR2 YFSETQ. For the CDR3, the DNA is TGCGCCAGCAGCCCAAACGCCAGGGGCGGTGGGGAGCAGTTCTTC. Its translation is CASSPNARGGGEQFF.

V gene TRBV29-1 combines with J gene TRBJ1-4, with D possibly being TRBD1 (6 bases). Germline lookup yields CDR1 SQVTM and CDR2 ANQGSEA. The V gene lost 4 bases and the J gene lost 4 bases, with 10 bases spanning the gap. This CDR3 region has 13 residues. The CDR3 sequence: CSVGGGGNEKLFF. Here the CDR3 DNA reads TGCAGCGTTGGAGGGGGTGGTAATGAAAAACTGTTTTTT.